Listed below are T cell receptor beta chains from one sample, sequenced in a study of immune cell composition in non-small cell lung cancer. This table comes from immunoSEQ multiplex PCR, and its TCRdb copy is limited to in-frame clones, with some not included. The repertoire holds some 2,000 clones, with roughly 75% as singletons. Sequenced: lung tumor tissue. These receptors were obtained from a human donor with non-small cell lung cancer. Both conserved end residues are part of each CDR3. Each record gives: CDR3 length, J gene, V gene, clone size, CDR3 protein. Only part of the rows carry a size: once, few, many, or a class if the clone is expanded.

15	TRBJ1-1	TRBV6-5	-	CASSYSRAKNTEAFF
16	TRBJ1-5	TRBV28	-	CASRSSGGVGNQPQHF
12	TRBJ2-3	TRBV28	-	CASSPPRGPQYF
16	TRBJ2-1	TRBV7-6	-	CASSLGPSRSYNEQFF
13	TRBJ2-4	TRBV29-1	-	CSVEDPLKNIQYF
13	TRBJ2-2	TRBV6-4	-	CATSRDWAGELFF
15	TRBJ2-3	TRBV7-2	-	CASRLAGTGGLTQYF
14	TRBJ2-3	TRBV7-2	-	CASSLEAGRNTQYF
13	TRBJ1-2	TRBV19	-	CASSNGRQGGNTF
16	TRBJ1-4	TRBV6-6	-	CASTPLRGRTNEKLFF
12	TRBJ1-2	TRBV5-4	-	CASSTGTDGYTF
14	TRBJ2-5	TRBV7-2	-	CASSFGSYQETQYF
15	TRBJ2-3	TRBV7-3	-	CASSLTSGSQGTQYF
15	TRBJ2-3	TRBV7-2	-	CASSLLRGGTDTQYF
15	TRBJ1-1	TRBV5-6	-	CASSLGAQGNTEAFF
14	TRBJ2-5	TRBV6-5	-	CASRNSGSGKTQYF
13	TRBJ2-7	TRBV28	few	CASWGGAIYEQYF
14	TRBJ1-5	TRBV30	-	CAWSPVSGRQPQHF
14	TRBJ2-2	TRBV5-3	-	CARSLGAGTGELFF
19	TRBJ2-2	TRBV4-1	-	CASSQDTGEGFSNTGELFF
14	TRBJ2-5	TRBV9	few	CASSVTGGRETQYF
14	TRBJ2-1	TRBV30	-	CAWGTSGRMGEQFF
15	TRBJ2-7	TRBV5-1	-	CASSFGQDLTYEQYF
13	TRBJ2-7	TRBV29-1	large	CSGGEAGPDEQYF
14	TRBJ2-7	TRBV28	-	CASRLSGRSYEQYF
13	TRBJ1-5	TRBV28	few	CASSLGALEPQHF
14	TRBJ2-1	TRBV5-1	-	CASTGTSGRNEQFF
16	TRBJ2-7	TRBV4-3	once	CASSRTYQGAGYEQYF
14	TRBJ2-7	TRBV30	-	CAWSVIDGVYEQYF
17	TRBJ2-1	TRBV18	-	CASSFGGGLSSYNEQFF
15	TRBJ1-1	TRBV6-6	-	CASSLLGLVNTEAFF
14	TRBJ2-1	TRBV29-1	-	CSVQGLAGGYEQFF
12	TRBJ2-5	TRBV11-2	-	CASSPQGETQYF
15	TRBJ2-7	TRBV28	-	CASRPEAEMDYEQYF
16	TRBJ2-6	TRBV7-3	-	CASSLMTGAGANVLTF
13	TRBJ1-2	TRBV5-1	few	CASSLDRDHGYTF
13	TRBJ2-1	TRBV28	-	CASRGQVNNEQFF
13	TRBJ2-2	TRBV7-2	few	CASSSLNTGELFF
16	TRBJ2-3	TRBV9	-	CASSGGSSFVTDTQYF
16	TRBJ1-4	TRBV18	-	CASTERDRWTGEKLFF
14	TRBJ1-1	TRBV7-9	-	CASSFRGMNTEAFF
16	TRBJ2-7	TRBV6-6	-	CASGLAGDGGSYEQYF
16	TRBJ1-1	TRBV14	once	CASSQDPRTGRTEAFF
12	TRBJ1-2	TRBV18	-	CASSPVGDGYTF
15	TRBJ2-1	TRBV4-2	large	CASSQGVAGENEQFF
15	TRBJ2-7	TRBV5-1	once	CASSLDGQSSYEQYF
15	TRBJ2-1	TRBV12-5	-	CASGGGTSGSGEQFF
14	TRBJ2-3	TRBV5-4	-	CASRLAGGPDTQYF
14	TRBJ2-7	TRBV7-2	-	CASSSRPGAYEQYF
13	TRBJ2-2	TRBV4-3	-	CASGYAAGGELFF
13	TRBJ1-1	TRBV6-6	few	CASNWASGTEAFF
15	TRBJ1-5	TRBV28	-	CASRVRDRRNQPQHF